Described below is a single TCR beta chain sequence and its context. The sample is drawn from a study of control samples from healthy donors and cancer patients. The CDR3 loop spans 13 amino acids. The J segment lost 5 bases and the V segment lost 7 bases, leaving 6 bases of the junction unmatched. Using immunoSEQ multiplex PCR, the repertoire was profiled, and TCRdb retains in-frame clones only, with some absent. The data contain approximately 150,000 clones, under 95% of them singletons. This TCR was sampled from a man younger than 30 in good health. This rearrangement joins TRBV12-3 or TRBV12-4 to TRBJ1-1, with 8 bases identical to TRBD1. Sequenced material: blood. This chain's CDR3 is CASNPGQVTEAFF. The CDR3 nucleotides are TGTGCCAGCAACCCGGGACAGGTAACTGAAGCTTTCTTT.